This T cell receptor beta chain appears in the sequencing data of a study of OX40 agonist ivuxolimab in advanced cancers. For the study at large: Cohort: 75% to 90% men, mean age approximately 60, aged about 23 to 80.

This CDR3 contains 12 residues. Germline V lookup: CDR1 KGHSY, CDR2 FQNENV. V was cut by 2 bases and J by 8 bases, with 9 bases left in between. TCRdb's copy holds only in-frame clones and misses some; the assay was immunoSEQ multiplex PCR. The sample includes tens of thousands of clones, around 93% of them seen just once. This clonotype was obtained from an adult with an advanced solid tumor such as melanoma, head and neck, liver or kidney cancer. Source: CD4+ or CD8+ T cells sorted from blood, taken in a trial of the OX40 agonist ivuxolimab. The chain has TRBV16 and TRBJ1-2; D not resolved. The CDR3 spells CASSQHDWGYTF. In nucleotides, the CDR3 is TGTGCCAGCAGCCAACATGACTGGGGCTACACCTTC.